The 9 T cell receptor beta chains below were found in one sample sequenced in a study of OX40 agonist ivuxolimab in advanced cancers. Produced via immunoSEQ multiplex PCR; TCRdb's table is partial and in-frame only. The sample yields tens of thousands of clones, more than 85% seen once. The sequences come from CD4+ or CD8+ T cells sorted from blood, collected in a trial of the OX40 agonist ivuxolimab. The receptors were gathered from an adult with an advanced solid tumor such as melanoma, head and neck, liver or kidney cancer.

The V call is TRBV6-1, the J call TRBJ2-7; D is undetermined. Trimming stripped 0 bases from V and 1 base from J, with 10 bases between. This CDR3 has 15 residues. Germline lookup yields CDR1 MNHNS and CDR2 SASEGT. The CDR3 is CASSEAQRPSYEQYF. In nucleotides, the CDR3 is TGTGCCAGCAGTGAAGCGCAACGGCCGTCCTACGAGCAGTACTTC.

As regards this clone: Other DNA sequences in this sample translate to the same CDR3. The chain uses TRBV27 and TRBJ2-1, with unresolved D. Germline V gene sequence: CDR1 MNHEY, CDR2 SMNVEV (reference sequence). The CDR3 spans 13 residues. Deletions cut 3 bases from V and 1 base from J, with 4 bases between. This CDR3 reads CASSFGSYNEQFF. The CDR3 DNA is TGTGCCAGCAGTTTCGGGTCCTACAATGAGCAGTTCTTC.

J is TRBJ1-2 and V is TRBV7-9; 7 bases fit TRBD1. V was clipped by 5 bases and J by 4 bases; unmatched bases: 4. CDR1 is SEHNR and CDR2 is FQNEAQ in the germline V gene (reference sequence). The CDR3 contains 13 residues. CDR3 in amino acids: CASSETGTYGYTF. DNA of the CDR3: TGTGCCAGCAGCGAGACAGGGACCTATGGCTACACCTTC. Filled out from reference TRBV7-9 and TRBJ1-2, the complete variable domain reads DTGVSQNPRHKITKRGQNVTFRCDPISEHNRLYWYRQTLGQGPEFLTYFQNEAQLEKSRLLSDRFSAERPKGSFSTLEIQRTEQGDSAMYLCASSETGTYGYTFGSGTRLTVV.

The chain uses TRBV5-4 and TRBJ2-7; D is uncertain. The germline V gene encodes CDR1 SGHNT and CDR2 YYREEE (reference sequence). The CDR3 is made up of 13 amino acids. V shed 0 bases and J shed 2 bases, with 6 bases lying between them. The CDR3 DNA reads TGTGCCAGCAGCTTGGACGGGCCCTACGAGCAGTACTTC. Its translation: CASSLDGPYEQYF.

This rearrangement joins TRBV13 to TRBJ2-3, with 7 bases lining up with TRBD2. The CDR3 is 15 residues long. V dropped 2 bases and J dropped 5; count of bases not matched to a gene: 7. Germline values: CDR1 PRHDT, CDR2 FYEKMQ (reference sequence). This chain's CDR3 is CASSLRREVGDTQYF. CDR3 coding DNA: TGTGCCAGCAGCTTACGACGGGAGGTTGGAGATACGCAGTATTTT. Combining the CDR3 with reference TRBV13 and TRBJ2-3 gives the whole variable domain AAGVIQSPRHLIKEKRETATLKCYPIPRHDTVYWYQQGPGQDPQFLISFYEKMQSDKGSIPDRFSAQQFSDYHSELNMSSLELGDSALYFCASSLRREVGDTQYFGPGTRLTVL.

The V and J genes are TRBV5-6 and TRBJ2-3, with 7 positions matching TRBD2. This CDR3 is built from 15 residues. V dropped 5 bases and J dropped 4; count of bases not matched to a gene: 10. In germline, CDR1 is SGHDT, CDR2 YYEEEE. The DNA of the CDR3 is TGTGCCAGCAGGGAACGGGACTACCTTTCAGATACGCAGTATTTT. Residues: CASRERDYLSDTQYF.

This sequence joins TRBV7-2 and TRBJ1-6; possibly TRBD1 for D (5 bases). This CDR3 is built from 14 residues. The V gene lost 4 bases and the J gene lost 7 bases, with 11 bases spanning the gap. Germline V gives CDR1 SGHTA, CDR2 FQGNSA. Here the CDR3 reads CASSSRGGNSPLHF. CDR3 in DNA: TGTGCCAGCAGCTCCCGGGGCGGGAATTCACCCCTCCACTTT.

This rearrangement joins TRBV10-2 to TRBJ2-2; D is possibly TRBD2 (5 bases). From germline, CDR1 is WSHSY and CDR2 SAAADI. The CDR3 runs 13 residues. V shed 2 bases and J shed 5 bases, with 6 bases lying between them. The CDR3 DNA reads as TGCGCCAGCAGTGAGCCGGGGACCGGGGAGCTGTTTTTT. Its translation: CASSEPGTGELFF.

V and J are TRBV25-1 and TRBJ2-5; D not resolved. The CDR3 length is 13 residues. V gave up 7 bases and J gave up 1 base, with 10 bases separating them. CDR1 and CDR2 (germline): MGHDK, SYGVNS. The CDR3 DNA follows: TGTGCCAGCACCCTGGGCAGCCAAGAGACCCAGTACTTC. It is translated as CASTLGSQETQYF.